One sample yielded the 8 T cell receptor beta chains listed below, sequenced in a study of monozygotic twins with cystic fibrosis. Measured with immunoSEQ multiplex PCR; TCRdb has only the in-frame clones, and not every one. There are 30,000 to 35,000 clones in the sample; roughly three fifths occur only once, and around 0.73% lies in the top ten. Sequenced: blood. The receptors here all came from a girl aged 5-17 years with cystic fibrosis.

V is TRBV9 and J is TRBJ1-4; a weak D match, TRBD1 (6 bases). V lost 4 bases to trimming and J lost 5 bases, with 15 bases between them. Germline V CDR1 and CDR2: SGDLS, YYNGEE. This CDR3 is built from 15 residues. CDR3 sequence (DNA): TGTGCCAGCAGCCTCCAGGGGAGGGGGAATGAAAAACTGTTTTTT. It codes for CASSLQGRGNEKLFF.

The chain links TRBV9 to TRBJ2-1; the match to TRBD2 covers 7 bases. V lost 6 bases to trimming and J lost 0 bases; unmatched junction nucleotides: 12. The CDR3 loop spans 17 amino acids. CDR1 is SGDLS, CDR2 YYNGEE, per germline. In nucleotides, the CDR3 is TGTGCCAGCACCCGTAGCCTAGCGGAGAGCTCCTACAATGAGCAGTTCTTC. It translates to CASTRSLAESSYNEQFF.

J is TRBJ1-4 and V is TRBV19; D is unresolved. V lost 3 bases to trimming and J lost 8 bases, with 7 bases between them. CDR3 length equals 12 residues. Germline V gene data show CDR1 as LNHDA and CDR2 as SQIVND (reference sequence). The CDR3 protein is CASSMSREKLFF. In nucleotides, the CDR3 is TGTGCCAGTAGTATGAGTAGAGAAAAACTGTTTTTT.

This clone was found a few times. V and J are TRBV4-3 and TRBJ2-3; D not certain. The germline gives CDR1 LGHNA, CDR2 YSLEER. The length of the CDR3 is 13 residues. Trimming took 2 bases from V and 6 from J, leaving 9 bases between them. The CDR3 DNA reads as TGCGCCAGCAGCCAAAACCGAGTGGATACGCAGTATTTT. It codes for CASSQNRVDTQYF.

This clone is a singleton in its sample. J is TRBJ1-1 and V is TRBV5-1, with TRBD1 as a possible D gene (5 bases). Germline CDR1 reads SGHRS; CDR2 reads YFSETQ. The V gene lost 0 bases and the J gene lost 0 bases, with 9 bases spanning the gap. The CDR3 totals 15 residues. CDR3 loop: CASSLGLDMNTEAFF. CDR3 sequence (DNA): TGCGCCAGCAGCTTGGGGTTGGACATGAACACTGAAGCTTTCTTT.

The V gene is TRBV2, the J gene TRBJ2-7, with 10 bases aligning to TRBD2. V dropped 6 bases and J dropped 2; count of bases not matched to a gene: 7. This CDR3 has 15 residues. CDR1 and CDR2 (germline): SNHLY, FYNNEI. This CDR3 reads CASRSGTSETYEQYF. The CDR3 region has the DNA TGTGCCAGCAGGTCCGGGACTAGCGAGACCTACGAGCAGTACTTC.

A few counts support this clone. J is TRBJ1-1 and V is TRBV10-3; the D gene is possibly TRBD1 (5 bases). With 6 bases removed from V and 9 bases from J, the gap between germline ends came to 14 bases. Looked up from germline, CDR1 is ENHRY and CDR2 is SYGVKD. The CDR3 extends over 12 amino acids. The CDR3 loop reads CAISPDSAQAFF. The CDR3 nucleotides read TGTGCCATCAGCCCAGACAGTGCCCAAGCTTTCTTT.

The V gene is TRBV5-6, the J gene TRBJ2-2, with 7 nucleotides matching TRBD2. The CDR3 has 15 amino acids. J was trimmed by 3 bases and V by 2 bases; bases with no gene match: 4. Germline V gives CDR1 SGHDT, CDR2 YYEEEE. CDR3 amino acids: CASSLAGTYTGELFF. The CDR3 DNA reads TGTGCCAGCAGCTTAGCGGGAACCTACACCGGGGAGCTGTTTTTT.